This is a list of T cell receptor beta chains from one sample in a study of blood T cells in healthy people across ages. One entry per CDR3 protein, called by TCRdb with MiXCR from the 5' RACE reads. Of roughly 700,000 distinct CDR3 sequences in the sample, around half were seen once. The sample consisted of blood. The source is a woman aged 60-75 years in good health. Each CDR3 is given with its conserved first and last residue. Each record gives: clone size, V gene, J gene, D gene, CDR3 protein, CDR3 DNA. D genes are given only for firm matches. Clone size is not always given. Where it is, it says once, few, many or a class for expanded clones.

few,TRBV25-1,TRBJ1-2,-,CASSDPGEYYGYTF,TGTGCCAGCAGTGACCCAGGGGAGTACTATGGCTACACCTTC
-,TRBV3-1,TRBJ2-4,-,CASSLQGAGNIQYF,TGTGCCAGCAGCCTTCAGGGAGCGGGAAACATTCAGTACTTC
-,TRBV12-3/TRBV12-4,TRBJ2-1,TRBD1,CASSFRDSNEQFF,TGTGCCAGCAGTTTTCGGGACAGCAATGAGCAGTTCTTC
few,TRBV29-1,TRBJ2-3,-,CSVERKADTQYF,TGCAGCGTTGAACGTAAGGCAGATACGCAGTATTTT
-,TRBV20-1,TRBJ2-7,TRBD1,CSARKTGVGEQYF,TGCAGTGCTAGAAAGACAGGGGTAGGCGAGCAGTACTTC
-,TRBV20-1,TRBJ2-1,TRBD2,CSAGGTAGDEQFF,TGCAGTGCCGGGGGGACGGCGGGAGATGAGCAGTTCTTC
-,TRBV6-6,TRBJ2-7,-,CASSRGPDYEQYF,TGTGCCAGCAGCCGGGGTCCGGACTACGAGCAGTACTTC
few,TRBV7-8,TRBJ2-1,-,CASSLRDTGYNEQFF,TGTGCCAGCAGCTTAAGGGACACCGGGTACAATGAGCAGTTCTTC
-,TRBV28,TRBJ2-2,-,CAITGGSTLNTGELFF,TGTGCCATCACGGGGGGCTCGACCCTAAACACCGGGGAGCTGTTTTTT
-,TRBV20-1,TRBJ2-1,TRBD2,CSARDPLAGANEQFF,TGCAGTGCTAGAGATCCCCTAGCGGGGGCCAATGAGCAGTTCTTC
-,TRBV18,TRBJ2-3,-,CASSRSPLTDTQYF,TGTGCCAGCTCCCGTAGCCCCCTCACAGATACGCAGTATTTT